This entry lists 26 T cell receptor beta chains sequenced from one sample in a study of blood T cell repertoires in COVID-19. The protocol was immunoSEQ multiplex PCR, while the TCRdb copy is restricted to in-frame clones and leaves out a portion. This table has under 250,000 clones, around 80% appearing once. Sequencing input: peripheral blood. The receptors stem from a man aged 40-49 years with active or convalescent COVID-19.

This chain links TRBV2 with TRBJ1-1, with a possible D match to TRBD1 (5 bases). Germline V CDR1 and CDR2: SNHLY, FYNNEI. V dropped 6 bases and J dropped 1 base, with 12 bases sitting between them. There are 14 residues in the CDR3. CDR3 nucleotide sequence: TGTGCCAGCAGAGGACACGGGTCGAACACTGAAGCTTTCTTT. Residues: CASRGHGSNTEAFF.

The chain combines TRBV11-3 with TRBJ1-2; TRBD1 matches 10 bases. Germline V gene lookup returns CDR1 SGHNT and CDR2 YENEEA. Trimming took 1 base from V and 4 from J; bases not matched to a gene: 3. The CDR3 runs 15 residues. CDR3 in amino acids: CASSLAGQGIYGYTF. The CDR3 DNA reads as TGTGCCAGCAGCTTAGCGGGACAGGGGATCTATGGCTACACCTTC.

The rearrangement uses TRBV6-5 and TRBJ1-6, with unresolved D. The germline V gene encodes CDR1 MNHEY and CDR2 SVGAGI. This CDR3 contains 15 residues. Trimming removed 4 bases at V and 3 bases at J, with 10 bases between. CDR3 sequence (DNA): TGTGCCAGCAGTTTAAGCCACCTCTATAATTCACCCCTCCACTTT. It specifies CASSLSHLYNSPLHF.

V and J are TRBV6-1 and TRBJ1-4, with a tentative D call TRBD1 (6 bases). Germline loops: CDR1 MNHNS, CDR2 SASEGT. V was clipped by 2 bases and J by 5 bases, with 9 bases between them. The CDR3 is 14 residues long. CDR3 in DNA: TGTGCCAGCAGTGAAAGCCAGGGGAATGAAAAACTGTTTTTT. This translates into CASSESQGNEKLFF.

V usage is TRBV5-6 and J usage is TRBJ2-1; tentatively, D is TRBD2 (5 bases). CDR1 is SGHDT, CDR2 YYEEEE, per germline. The CDR3 covers 15 residues. The V end lost 1 base, the J end lost 4 bases, and 12 bases lay between the germline ends. This CDR3 is CASSLRPGLYNEQFF. The CDR3 coding sequence is TGTGCCAGCAGCTTGAGACCCGGACTTTACAATGAGCAGTTCTTC. Looking up the rest from reference TRBV5-6 and TRBJ2-1 gives the full variable domain: DAGVTQSPTHLIKTRGQQVTLRCSPKSGHDTVSWYQQALGQGPQFIFQYYEEEERQRGNFPDRFSGHQFPNYSSELNVNALLLGDSALYLCASSLRPGLYNEQFFGPGTRLTVL.

The V and J genes are TRBV2 and TRBJ1-5, with D maybe TRBD1 (6 bases). CDR1 and CDR2 from the germline V gene are SNHLY and FYNNEI. CDR3 length: 16 residues. Trimming stripped 3 bases from V and 1 base from J, with 13 bases between. CDR3 residues: CASSDAGATSNQPQHF. The CDR3 DNA is TGTGCCAGCAGTGATGCGGGGGCAACGAGCAATCAGCCCCAGCATTTT.

This clone was seen a few times. This rearrangement joins TRBV5-4 to TRBJ1-6, with 12 bases aligning to TRBD1. The CDR3 is made up of 18 amino acids. Germline CDR1 and CDR2: SGHNT and YYREEE (reference sequence). The trim removed 3 bases at V and 4 bases at J, leaving 8 bases unmatched. The CDR3 DNA follows: TGTGCCAGCAGCTGGGGACAGGGGGCTGGATTGTATAATTCACCCCTCCACTTT. It yields the protein CASSWGQGAGLYNSPLHF.

V is TRBV11-2 and J is TRBJ1-1; 7 bases map to TRBD1. Germline CDR1 SGHAT, CDR2 FQNNGV. The CDR3 extends over 14 amino acids. Germline trimming cut 0 bases from V and 7 bases from J; bases unmatched to any gene: 5. The CDR3 DNA reads TGTGCCAGCAGCTTAGAGCAAGGGGGCCTTGAAGCTTTCTTT. Protein sequence: CASSLEQGGLEAFF.

This chain uses TRBV19 with TRBJ2-7; 7 bases are shared with TRBD2. J was trimmed by 0 bases and V by 5 bases; bases with no gene match: 7. The CDR3 sequence is 15 residues long. The germline V gene encodes CDR1 LNHDA and CDR2 SQIVND (reference sequence). Written as DNA, the CDR3 is TGTGCCAGTAGTCCACGTACTAGCGTCTCCTACGAGCAGTACTTC. Its translation is CASSPRTSVSYEQYF.

This chain links TRBV2 with TRBJ1-4, with TRBD1 as a possible D gene (6 bases). V lost 3 bases, J lost 10 bases, and 15 bases lay in between. Germline V gene sequence: CDR1 SNHLY, CDR2 FYNNEI. This CDR3 region has 14 residues. CDR3 amino acids: CASSDVRGEGKLFF. CDR3 sequence (DNA): TGTGCCAGCAGTGATGTCAGGGGAGAGGGAAAACTGTTTTTT.

This chain links TRBV2 with TRBJ1-2, with a possible D match to TRBD1 (6 bases). The ends were cut back, 6 bases at V and 5 bases at J, with 16 bases in the middle. CDR1 SNHLY and CDR2 FYNNEI come from the germline V gene. This CDR3 is 14 amino acids long. The CDR3 DNA reads as TGTGCCAGCAGCGCCGGGACAAGTATTTATGGCTACACCTTC. Its translation: CASSAGTSIYGYTF.

The J gene is TRBJ2-5, the V gene TRBV20-1; 8 bases match TRBD2. J gave up 2 bases and V 3 bases, and 5 bases lay outside the gene matches. Germline V gene sequence: CDR1 DFQATT, CDR2 SNEGSKA (reference sequence). This CDR3 is 14 amino acids long. The CDR3 protein is CSASRLAGQETQYF. The CDR3 DNA follows: TGCAGTGCTAGTCGGCTAGCGGGTCAAGAGACCCAGTACTTC.

The V and J genes are TRBV29-1 and TRBJ2-5; D unresolved. The germline V gene has CDR1 SQVTM and CDR2 ANQGSEA. V was trimmed by 5 bases and J by 5 bases, leaving 15 bases between them. The CDR3 sequence is 13 residues long. CDR3 DNA: TGCAGCGTTCGGTCCCAGGTTAAGGAGACCCAGTACTTC. It yields the protein CSVRSQVKETQYF.

This chain uses TRBV19 with TRBJ1-2; possibly TRBD1 for D (5 bases). V shed 1 base and J shed 4 bases, with 13 bases lying between them. This CDR3 region has 15 residues. Germline V CDR1 and CDR2: LNHDA, SQIVND (reference sequence). In nucleotides, the CDR3 is TGTGCCAGTAGTATAGGTGGGGCGCAGTCCTATGGCTACACCTTC. It is translated as CASSIGGAQSYGYTF.

The J gene is TRBJ2-7, the V gene TRBV27; tentatively, D is TRBD2 (5 bases). CDR1 is MNHEY and CDR2 is SMNVEV in the germline V gene (reference sequence). Trimming removed 6 bases at V and 9 bases at J, with 21 bases between. This CDR3 is 14 amino acids long. The chain's CDR3 is CASSFRGGGTGQYF. The DNA of the CDR3 is TGTGCCAGCAGCTTTAGAGGAGGAGGTACCGGGCAGTACTTC.

Concerning this clone: Other DNA sequences from this sample encode an identical CDR3 as well. This chain uses TRBV3-1 (or the pseudogene TRBV3-2) with TRBJ1-5; tentative D call: TRBD1 (5 bases). Per germline, CDR1 LGHDT and CDR2 YNNKEL (reference sequence). The CDR3 covers 13 residues. V was clipped by 1 base and J by 7 bases, with 8 bases between them. CDR3 nucleotide sequence: TGTGCCAGCAGCCAAGGGGGGGGGCAGCCCCAGCATTTT. As protein: CASSQGGGQPQHF.

This clone was seen once. This chain links TRBV27 with TRBJ2-1; the match to TRBD2 covers 10 bases. After removal of 3 bases from V and 10 bases from J, the junction contained 9 bases not matched to a gene. Germline assignment: CDR1 MNHEY and CDR2 SMNVEV (reference sequence). The CDR3 spans 15 residues. CDR3 bases: TGTGCCAGCAGTTTGCTAGCGGGGGCCATGGGAGAGCAGTTCTTC. Its protein is CASSLLAGAMGEQFF.

The V and J genes are TRBV4-3 and TRBJ1-3, with D possibly matching TRBD1 (5 bases). V lost 0 bases to trimming and J lost 8 bases, with 14 bases between them. The V gene's germline CDR1 is LGHNA and CDR2 YSLEER. CDR3 length equals 15 residues. CDR3 in DNA: TGCGCCAGCAGCCAAGAGCAGGGAGGTGGGGACACCATATATTTT. It specifies CASSQEQGGGDTIYF.

The chain employs TRBV27 and TRBJ2-7; 10 bases agree with TRBD2. J gave up 3 bases and V 2 bases, and 1 base lay outside the gene matches. The CDR3 is 14 amino acids. Germline CDR1 is MNHEY and CDR2 is SMNVEV (reference sequence). Here the CDR3 reads CASSLLAGDYEQYF. The DNA for the CDR3 is TGTGCCAGCAGTTTACTAGCGGGGGACTACGAGCAGTACTTC.

The chain carries TRBV6-5 and TRBJ1-6; D is perhaps TRBD1 (6 bases). CDR3 length: 16 residues. The germline V gene has CDR1 MNHEY and CDR2 SVGAGI. Between the trimmed V and J ends, which lost 2 bases and 2 bases, there was a span of 10 bases. The CDR3 nucleotides are TGTGCCAGCAGTTACGCGAAGGGGGCCTATAATTCACCCCTCCACTTT. This translates into CASSYAKGAYNSPLHF.

The V gene is TRBV5-1, the J gene TRBJ2-7; 10 bases are a match to TRBD1. CDR1 is SGHRS, CDR2 YFSETQ, per germline. Trimming cost V 4 bases and J 3 bases; bases outside gene matches: 1. This CDR3 has 13 residues. The CDR3 coding sequence is TGCGCCAGCAGCGGGACAGGGGTCTACGAGCAGTACTTC. Its translation is CASSGTGVYEQYF.

This clone has a single count. V and J are TRBV27 and TRBJ1-1; 10 bases match TRBD1. The junction had 9 bases not matched to a gene; V was cut back by 9 bases and J by 5 bases. The CDR3 has 14 residues. Germline values: CDR1 MNHEY, CDR2 SMNVEV (reference sequence). CDR3 nucleotides: TGTGCCAGTCGATCCGGGACAGGGGATACTGAAGCTTTCTTT. Encoded protein: CASRSGTGDTEAFF.

The J gene is TRBJ1-1, the V gene TRBV18; 7 bases align to TRBD1. V gave up 3 bases and J gave up 5 bases; unmatched junction bases: 6. The germline CDR1 and CDR2 sequences are KGHSH and LQKENI. The CDR3 is 14 amino acids. CDR3 amino acids: CASSPRQGWTEAFF. Written as DNA, the CDR3 is TGTGCCAGCTCACCGAGACAGGGTTGGACTGAAGCTTTCTTT. The variable domain in full, with the rest retrieved from reference TRBV18 and TRBJ1-1, is NAGVMQNPRHLVRRRGQEARLRCSPMKGHSHVYWYRQLPEEGLKFMVYLQKENIIDESGMPKERFSAEFPKEGPSILRIQQVVRGDSAAYFCASSPRQGWTEAFFGQGTRLTVV.

This clone appeared a few times. Other DNA sequences from this sample encode an identical CDR3 as well. The CDR3 loop reads CASSLGGQETQYF. CDR3 sequence (DNA): TGTGCCAGCAGCTTAGGCGGGCAAGAGACCCAGTACTTC. The rearrangement joins TRBV7-3 to TRBJ2-5, with D maybe TRBD2 (5 bases). Trimming cost V 2 bases and J 2 bases, with 6 bases left between them. CDR1 is SGHTA and CDR2 is FQGTGA in the germline V gene. This CDR3 has 13 residues.

The chain joins TRBV30 to TRBJ2-5; D might be TRBD2 (5 bases). V gave up 3 bases and J gave up 2 bases, with 19 bases separating them. This CDR3 is 16 amino acids long. CDR1 GTSNPN and CDR2 SVGIG come from the germline V gene (reference sequence). CDR3 protein: CAWRGFLAPGQETQYF. Here the CDR3 DNA reads TGTGCCTGGAGAGGGTTTCTAGCCCCGGGGCAAGAGACCCAGTACTTC.

This chain uses TRBV7-3 with TRBJ1-1; 7 positions agree with TRBD1. The germline CDR1 and CDR2 sequences are SGHTA and FQGTGA. The CDR3 runs 15 residues. V lost 5 bases, J lost 4 bases, and 10 bases stayed unmatched. CDR3 amino acids: CASSSTGEGSTEAFF. The CDR3 DNA sequence: TGTGCCAGCAGCAGTACAGGGGAAGGAAGCACTGAAGCTTTCTTT.